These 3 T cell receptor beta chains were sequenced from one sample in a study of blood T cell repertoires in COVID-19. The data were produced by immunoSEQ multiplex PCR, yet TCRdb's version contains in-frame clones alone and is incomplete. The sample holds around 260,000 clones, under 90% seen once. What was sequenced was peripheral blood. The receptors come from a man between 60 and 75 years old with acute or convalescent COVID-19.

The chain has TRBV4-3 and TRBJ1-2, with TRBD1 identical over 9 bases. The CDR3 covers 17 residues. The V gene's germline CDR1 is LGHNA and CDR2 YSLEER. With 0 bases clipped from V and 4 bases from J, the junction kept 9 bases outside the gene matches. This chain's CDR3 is CASSQDRGQGISYGYTF. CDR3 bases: TGCGCCAGCAGCCAAGATCGGGGACAGGGAATCTCCTATGGCTACACCTTC.

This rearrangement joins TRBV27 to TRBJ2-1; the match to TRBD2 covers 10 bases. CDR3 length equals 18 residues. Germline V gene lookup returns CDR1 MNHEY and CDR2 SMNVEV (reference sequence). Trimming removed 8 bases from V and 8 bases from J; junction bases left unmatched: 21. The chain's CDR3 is CASLSLAGVKGRRDEQFF. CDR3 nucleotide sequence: TGTGCCAGCTTAAGTCTAGCGGGAGTTAAGGGAAGAAGGGATGAGCAGTTCTTC.

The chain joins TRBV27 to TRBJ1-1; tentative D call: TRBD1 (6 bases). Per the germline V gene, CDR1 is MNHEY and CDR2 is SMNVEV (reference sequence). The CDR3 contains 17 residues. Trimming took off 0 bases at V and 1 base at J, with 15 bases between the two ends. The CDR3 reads CASSLSGDRRWNTEAFF. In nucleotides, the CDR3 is TGTGCCAGCAGTTTATCCGGCGACAGGCGATGGAACACTGAAGCTTTCTTT.